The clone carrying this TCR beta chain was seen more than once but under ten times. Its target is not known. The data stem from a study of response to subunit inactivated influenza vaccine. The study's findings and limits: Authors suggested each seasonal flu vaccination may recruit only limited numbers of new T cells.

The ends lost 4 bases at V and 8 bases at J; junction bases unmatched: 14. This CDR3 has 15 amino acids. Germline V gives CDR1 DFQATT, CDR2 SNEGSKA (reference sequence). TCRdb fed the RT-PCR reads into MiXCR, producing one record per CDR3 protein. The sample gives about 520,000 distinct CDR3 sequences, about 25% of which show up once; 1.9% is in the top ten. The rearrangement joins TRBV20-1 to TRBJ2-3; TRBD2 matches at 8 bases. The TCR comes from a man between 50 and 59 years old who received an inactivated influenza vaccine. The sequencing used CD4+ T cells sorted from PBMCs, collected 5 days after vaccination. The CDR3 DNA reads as TGCAGTGCTACCCCCGATGCGGGGGGCCCAAGTACGCAGTATTTT. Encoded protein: CSATPDAGGPSTQYF.